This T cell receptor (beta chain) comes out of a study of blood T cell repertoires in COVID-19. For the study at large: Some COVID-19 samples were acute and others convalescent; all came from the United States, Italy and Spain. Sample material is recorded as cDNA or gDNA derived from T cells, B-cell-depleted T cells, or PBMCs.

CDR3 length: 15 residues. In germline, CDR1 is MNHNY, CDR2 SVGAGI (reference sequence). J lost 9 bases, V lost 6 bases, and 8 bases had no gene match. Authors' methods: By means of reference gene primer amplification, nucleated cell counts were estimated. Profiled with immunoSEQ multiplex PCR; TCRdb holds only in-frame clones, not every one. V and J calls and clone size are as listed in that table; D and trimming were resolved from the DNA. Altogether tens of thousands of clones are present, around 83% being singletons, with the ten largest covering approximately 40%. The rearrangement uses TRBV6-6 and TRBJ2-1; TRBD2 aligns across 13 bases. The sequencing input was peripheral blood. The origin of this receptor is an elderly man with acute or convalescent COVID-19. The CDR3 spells CASSPGLAGDGEQFF. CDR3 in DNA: TGTGCCAGCAGCCCCGGACTAGCGGGAGATGGTGAGCAGTTCTTC.